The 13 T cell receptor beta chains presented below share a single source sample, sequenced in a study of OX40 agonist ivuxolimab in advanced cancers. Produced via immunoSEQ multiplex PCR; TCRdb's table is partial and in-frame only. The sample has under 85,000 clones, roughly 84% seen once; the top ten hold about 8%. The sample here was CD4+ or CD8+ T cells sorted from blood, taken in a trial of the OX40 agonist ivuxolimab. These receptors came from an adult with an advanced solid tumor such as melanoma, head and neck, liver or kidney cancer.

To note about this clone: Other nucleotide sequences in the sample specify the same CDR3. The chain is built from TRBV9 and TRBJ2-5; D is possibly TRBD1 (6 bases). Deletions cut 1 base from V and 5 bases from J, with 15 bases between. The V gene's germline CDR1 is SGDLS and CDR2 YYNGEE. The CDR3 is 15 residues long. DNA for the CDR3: TGTGCCAGCAGCGTACAGGGGTGGATTGGTGAGACCCAGTACTTC. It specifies CASSVQGWIGETQYF.

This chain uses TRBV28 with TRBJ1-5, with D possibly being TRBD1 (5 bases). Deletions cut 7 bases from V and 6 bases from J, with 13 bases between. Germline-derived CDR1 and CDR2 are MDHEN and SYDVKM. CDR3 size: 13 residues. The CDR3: CASIQGRSQPQHF. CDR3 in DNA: TGTGCCAGCATCCAGGGACGGAGTCAGCCCCAGCATTTT.

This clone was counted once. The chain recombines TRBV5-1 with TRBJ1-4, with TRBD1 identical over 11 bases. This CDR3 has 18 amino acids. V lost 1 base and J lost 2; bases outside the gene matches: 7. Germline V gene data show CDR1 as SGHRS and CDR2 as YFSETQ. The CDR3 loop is CASSLYAGTGGTNEKLFF. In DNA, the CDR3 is TGCGCCAGCAGCTTGTACGCCGGGACAGGGGGTACTAATGAAAAACTGTTTTTT.

The CDR3 is CASSLVFPGELFF. CDR3 sequence (DNA): TGTGCCAGCAGTTTAGTGTTCCCCGGGGAGCTGTTTTTT. The chain couples TRBV27 to TRBJ2-2; D ambiguous. V was pared by 2 bases and J by 6 bases, with 7 bases between. This CDR3 has 13 residues. Per the germline V gene, CDR1 is MNHEY and CDR2 is SMNVEV (reference sequence).

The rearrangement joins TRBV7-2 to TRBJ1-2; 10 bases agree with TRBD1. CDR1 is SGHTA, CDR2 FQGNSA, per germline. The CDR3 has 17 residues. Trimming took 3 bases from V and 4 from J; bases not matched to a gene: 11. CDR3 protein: CASSLSTGGSLFYGYTF. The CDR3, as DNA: TGTGCCAGCAGCTTGTCGACAGGGGGCTCTCTATTCTATGGCTACACCTTC.

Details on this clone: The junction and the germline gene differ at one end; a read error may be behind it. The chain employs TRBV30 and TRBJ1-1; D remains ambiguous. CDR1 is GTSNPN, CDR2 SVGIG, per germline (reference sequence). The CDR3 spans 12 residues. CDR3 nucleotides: TGTGCCTGGAGTAGAGGGAACACTGAAACTTTCTTT. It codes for CAWSRGNTETFF.

The CDR3 spells CASSDSRETQYF. Here the CDR3 DNA reads TGCGCCAGCAGCGATAGTAGAGAGACCCAGTACTTC. The rearrangement links TRBV5-1 to TRBJ2-5; D unresolved. CDR1 and CDR2 from the germline V gene are SGHRS and YFSETQ. The CDR3 contains 12 residues. V was trimmed by 4 bases and J by 4 bases, leaving 8 bases between them.

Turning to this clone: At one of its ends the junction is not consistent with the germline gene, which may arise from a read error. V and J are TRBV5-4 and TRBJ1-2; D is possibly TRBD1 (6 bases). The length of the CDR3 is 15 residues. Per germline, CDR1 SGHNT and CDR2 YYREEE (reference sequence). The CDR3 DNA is TGTGCCAGCAACTTGGCCCAGGGGTCAAACTATGGCTACACCTTC. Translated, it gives CASNLAQGSNYGYTF. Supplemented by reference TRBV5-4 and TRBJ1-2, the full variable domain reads ETGVTQSPTHLIKTRGQQVTLRCSSQSGHNTVSWYQQALGQGPQFIFQYYREEENGRGNFPPRFSGLQFPNYSSELNVNALELDDSALYLCASNLAQGSNYGYTFGSGTRLTVV.

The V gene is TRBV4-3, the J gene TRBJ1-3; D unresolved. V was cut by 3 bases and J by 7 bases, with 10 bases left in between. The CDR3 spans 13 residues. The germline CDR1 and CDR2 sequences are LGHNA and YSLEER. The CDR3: CASSHLAFNTIYF. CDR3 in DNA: TGCGCCAGCAGCCACCTCGCCTTCAACACCATATATTTT.

The CDR3 sequence: CASSQDPGTWEGNTIYF. CDR3 nucleotide sequence: TGTGCCAGCAGCCAAGATCCCGGGACCTGGGAGGGAAACACCATATATTTT. The chain is built from TRBV4-2 and TRBJ1-3; D perhaps matches TRBD1 (5 bases). The CDR3 has 17 residues. V was trimmed by 0 bases and J by 4 bases, leaving 16 bases between them. Germline CDR1 LGHNA, CDR2 YNFKEQ.

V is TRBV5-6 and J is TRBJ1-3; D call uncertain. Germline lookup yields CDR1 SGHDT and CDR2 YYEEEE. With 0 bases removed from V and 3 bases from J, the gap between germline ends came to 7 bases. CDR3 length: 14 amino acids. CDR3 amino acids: CASSLEGGGNTIYF. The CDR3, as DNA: TGTGCCAGCAGCTTGGAGGGAGGTGGAAACACCATATATTTT.

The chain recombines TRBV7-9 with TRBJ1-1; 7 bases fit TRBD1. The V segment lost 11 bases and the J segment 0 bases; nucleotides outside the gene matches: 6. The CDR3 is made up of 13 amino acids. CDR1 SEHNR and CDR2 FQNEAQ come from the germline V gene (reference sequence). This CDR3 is CAVEGQMNTEAFF. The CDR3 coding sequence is TGTGCCGTCGAGGGACAGATGAACACTGAAGCTTTCTTT.

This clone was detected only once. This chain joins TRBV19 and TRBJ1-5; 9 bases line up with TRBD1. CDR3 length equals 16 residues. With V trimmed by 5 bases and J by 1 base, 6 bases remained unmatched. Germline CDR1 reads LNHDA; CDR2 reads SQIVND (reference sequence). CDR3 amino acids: CASSPDRGVSNQPQHF. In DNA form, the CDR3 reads TGTGCCAGTAGTCCCGACAGGGGGGTGAGCAATCAGCCCCAGCATTTT.